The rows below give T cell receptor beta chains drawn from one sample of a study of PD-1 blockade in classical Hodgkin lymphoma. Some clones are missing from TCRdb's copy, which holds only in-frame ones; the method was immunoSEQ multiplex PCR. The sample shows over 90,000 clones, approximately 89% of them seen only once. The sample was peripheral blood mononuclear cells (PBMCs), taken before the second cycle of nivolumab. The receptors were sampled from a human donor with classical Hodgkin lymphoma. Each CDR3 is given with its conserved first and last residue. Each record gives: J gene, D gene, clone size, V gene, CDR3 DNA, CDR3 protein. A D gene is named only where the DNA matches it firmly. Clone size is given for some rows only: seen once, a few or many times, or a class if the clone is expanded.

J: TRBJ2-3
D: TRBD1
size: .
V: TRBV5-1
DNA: TGCGCCACCGCAGGGGGATCGGTCACAGATACGCAGTATTTT
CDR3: CATAGGSVTDTQYF

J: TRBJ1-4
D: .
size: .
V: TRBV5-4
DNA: TGTGCCAGCAGCTTGGGGGGCTTGGGGCGGGATGAAAAACTGTTTTTT
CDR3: CASSLGGLGRDEKLFF

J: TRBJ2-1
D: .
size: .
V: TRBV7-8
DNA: TGTGCCAGCAACCCTCGGAGGGCGGGTTTTAATGAGCAGTTCTTC
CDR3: CASNPRRAGFNEQFF

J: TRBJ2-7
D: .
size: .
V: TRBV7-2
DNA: TGTGCCAGCAGCCCCATAGGGACGGTCTACGAGCAGTACTTC
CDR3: CASSPIGTVYEQYF

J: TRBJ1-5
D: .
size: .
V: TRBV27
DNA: TGTGCCAGCAGTTTTTTGGGACCTGAGGGGTCGGGCAATCAGCCCCAGCATTTT
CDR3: CASSFLGPEGSGNQPQHF

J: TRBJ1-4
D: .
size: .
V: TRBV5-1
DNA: TGCGCCAGCAGCTCAATGGGTGCAACTAATGAAAAACTGTTTTTT
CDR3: CASSSMGATNEKLFF

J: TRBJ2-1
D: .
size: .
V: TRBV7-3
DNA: TGTGCCAGCAGCTTAGAAGCGGACAATGAGCAGTTCTTC
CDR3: CASSLEADNEQFF

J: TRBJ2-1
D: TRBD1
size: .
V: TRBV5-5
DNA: TGTGCCAGCAGCATGGACAGGGACAATGAGCAGTTCTTC
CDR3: CASSMDRDNEQFF

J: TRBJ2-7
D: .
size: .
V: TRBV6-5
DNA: TGTGCCAGCAGTTACGGGGGACAAATGGCCTACGAGCAGTACTTC
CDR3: CASSYGGQMAYEQYF

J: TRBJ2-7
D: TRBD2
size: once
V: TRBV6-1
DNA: TGTGCCAGCAGTGAACTAGCGGGGGGGCACAGCTCCTACGAGCAGTACTTC
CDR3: CASSELAGGHSSYEQYF

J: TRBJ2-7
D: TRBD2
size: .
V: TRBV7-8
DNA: TGTGCCAGCAGCCACGGGCCCCTAGCGGGGGGTCTCTACGAGCAGTACTTC
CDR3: CASSHGPLAGGLYEQYF

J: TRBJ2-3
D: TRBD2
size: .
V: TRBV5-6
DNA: TGTGCCAGCAGCTTGACTAGCGGGTTCCCCCCAGATACGCAGTATTTT
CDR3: CASSLTSGFPPDTQYF

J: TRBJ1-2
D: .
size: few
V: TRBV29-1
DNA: TGCAGCGTTGAACCCGGCTACACCTTC
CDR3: CSVEPGYTF

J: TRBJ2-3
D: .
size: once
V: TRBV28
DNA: TGTGCCAGCCGCCCGGGGGGCGCCGGCCGGACGGCAGATACGCAGTATTTT
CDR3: CASRPGGAGRTADTQYF

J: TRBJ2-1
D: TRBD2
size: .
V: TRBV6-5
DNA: TGTGCCAGCAGCAAAGCGGGGAGCTCCTACAATGAGCAGTTCTTC
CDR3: CASSKAGSSYNEQFF